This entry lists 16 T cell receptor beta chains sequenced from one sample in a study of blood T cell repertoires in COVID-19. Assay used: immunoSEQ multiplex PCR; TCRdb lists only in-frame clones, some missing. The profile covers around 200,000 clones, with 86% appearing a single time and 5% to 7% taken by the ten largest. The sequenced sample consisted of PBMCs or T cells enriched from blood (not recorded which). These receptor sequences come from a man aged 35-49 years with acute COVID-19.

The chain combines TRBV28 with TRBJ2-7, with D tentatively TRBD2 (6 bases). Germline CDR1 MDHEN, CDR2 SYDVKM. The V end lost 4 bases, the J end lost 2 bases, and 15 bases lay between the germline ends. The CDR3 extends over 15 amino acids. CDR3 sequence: CASSSILAFPYEQYF. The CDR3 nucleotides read TGTGCCAGCAGTTCTATCCTAGCGTTCCCCTACGAGCAGTACTTC.

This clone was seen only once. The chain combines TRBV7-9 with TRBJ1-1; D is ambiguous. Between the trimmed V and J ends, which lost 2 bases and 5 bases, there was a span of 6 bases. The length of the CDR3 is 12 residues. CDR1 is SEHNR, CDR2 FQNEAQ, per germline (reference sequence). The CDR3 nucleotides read TGTGCCAGCAGCTTATCGGGGACTGAAGCTTTCTTT. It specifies CASSLSGTEAFF.

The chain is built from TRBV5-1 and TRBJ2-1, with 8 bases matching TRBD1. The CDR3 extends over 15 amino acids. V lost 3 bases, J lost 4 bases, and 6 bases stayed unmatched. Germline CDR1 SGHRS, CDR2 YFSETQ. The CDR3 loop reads CASSWTGTGYNEQFF. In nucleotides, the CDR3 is TGCGCCAGCAGCTGGACCGGGACAGGATACAATGAGCAGTTCTTC.

The CDR3 nucleotides read TGTGCCAGCAGTAGCGCCGGGACAGACTACGAGCAGTACTTC. This gives the protein CASSSAGTDYEQYF. The chain joins TRBV27 to TRBJ2-7; 7 positions agree with TRBD1. Germline-derived CDR1 and CDR2 are MNHEY and SMNVEV (reference sequence). The CDR3 loop spans 14 amino acids. Trimming took 5 bases from V and 3 from J; bases not matched to a gene: 7.

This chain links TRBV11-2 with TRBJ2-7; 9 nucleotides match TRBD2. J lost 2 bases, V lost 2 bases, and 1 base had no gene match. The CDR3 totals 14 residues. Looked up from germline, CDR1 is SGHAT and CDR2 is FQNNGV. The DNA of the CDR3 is TGTGCCAGCAGCTTACTAGCGGGACCCTACGAGCAGTACTTC. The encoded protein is CASSLLAGPYEQYF.

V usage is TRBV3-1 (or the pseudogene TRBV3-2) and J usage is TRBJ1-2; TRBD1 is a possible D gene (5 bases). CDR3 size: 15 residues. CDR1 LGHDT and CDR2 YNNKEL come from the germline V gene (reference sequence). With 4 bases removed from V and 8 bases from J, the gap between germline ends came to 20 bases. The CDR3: CASSPGGRLAGGYTF. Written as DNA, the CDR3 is TGTGCCAGCAGCCCCGGGGGACGGCTGGCTGGGGGCTACACCTTC.

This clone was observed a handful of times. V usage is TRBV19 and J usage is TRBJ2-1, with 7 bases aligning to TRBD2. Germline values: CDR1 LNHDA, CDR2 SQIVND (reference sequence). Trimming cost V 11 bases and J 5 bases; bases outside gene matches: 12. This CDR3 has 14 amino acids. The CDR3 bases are TGTGCCTGCGCCGAGAGGGAGGGCCACAATGAGCAGTTCTTC. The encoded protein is CACAEREGHNEQFF.

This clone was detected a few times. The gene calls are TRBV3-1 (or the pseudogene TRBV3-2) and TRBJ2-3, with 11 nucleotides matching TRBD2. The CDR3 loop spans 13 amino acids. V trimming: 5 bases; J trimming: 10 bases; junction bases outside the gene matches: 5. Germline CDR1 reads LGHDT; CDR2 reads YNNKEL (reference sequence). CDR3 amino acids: CASSILAGGAQYF. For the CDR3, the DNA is TGTGCCAGCAGCATTTTAGCGGGAGGGGCGCAGTATTTT.

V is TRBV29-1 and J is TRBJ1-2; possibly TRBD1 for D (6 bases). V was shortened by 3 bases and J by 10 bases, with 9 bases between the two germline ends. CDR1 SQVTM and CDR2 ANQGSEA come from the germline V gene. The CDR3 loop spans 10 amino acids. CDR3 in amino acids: CSVEDRVYTF. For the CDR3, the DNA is TGCAGCGTTGAGGACAGAGTCTACACCTTC.

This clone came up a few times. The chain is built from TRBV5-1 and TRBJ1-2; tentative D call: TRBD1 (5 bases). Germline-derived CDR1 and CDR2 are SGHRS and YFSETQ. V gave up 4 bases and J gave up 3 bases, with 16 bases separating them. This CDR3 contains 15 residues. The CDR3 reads CASSGREVGDYGYTF. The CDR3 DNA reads TGCGCCAGCAGCGGCAGGGAAGTTGGAGACTATGGCTACACCTTC.

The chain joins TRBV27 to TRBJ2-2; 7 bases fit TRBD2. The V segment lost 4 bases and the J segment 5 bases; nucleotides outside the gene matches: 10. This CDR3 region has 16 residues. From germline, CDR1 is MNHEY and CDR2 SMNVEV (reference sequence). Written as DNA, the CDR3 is TGTGCCAGCAGTTCAGTCGGGGCGGGAGCGACCGGGGAGCTGTTTTTT. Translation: CASSSVGAGATGELFF.

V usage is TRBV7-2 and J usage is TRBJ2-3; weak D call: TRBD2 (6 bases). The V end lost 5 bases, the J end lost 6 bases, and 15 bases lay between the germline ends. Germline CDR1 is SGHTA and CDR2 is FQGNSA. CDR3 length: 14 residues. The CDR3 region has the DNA TGTGCCAGCAGCCCGCGGGACCCCCCGGATACGCAGTATTTT. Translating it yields CASSPRDPPDTQYF. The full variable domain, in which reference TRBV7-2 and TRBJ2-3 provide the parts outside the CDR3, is GAGVSQSPSNKVTEKGKDVELRCDPISGHTALYWYRQSLGQGLEFLIYFQGNSAPDKSGLPSDRFSAERTGGSVSTLTIQRTQQEDSAVYLCASSPRDPPDTQYFGPGTRLTVL.

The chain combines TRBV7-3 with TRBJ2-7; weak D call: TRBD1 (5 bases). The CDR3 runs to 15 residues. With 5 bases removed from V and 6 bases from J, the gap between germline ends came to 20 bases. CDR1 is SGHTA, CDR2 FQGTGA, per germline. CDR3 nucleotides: TGTGCCAGCAGCCCTCACCTGACAGACCCTATCGAGCAGTACTTC. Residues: CASSPHLTDPIEQYF. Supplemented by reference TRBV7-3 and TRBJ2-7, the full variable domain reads GAGVSQTPSNKVTEKGKYVELRCDPISGHTALYWYRQSLGQGPEFLIYFQGTGAADDSGLPNDRFFAVRPEGSVSTLKIQRTERGDSAVYLCASSPHLTDPIEQYFGPGTRLTVT.

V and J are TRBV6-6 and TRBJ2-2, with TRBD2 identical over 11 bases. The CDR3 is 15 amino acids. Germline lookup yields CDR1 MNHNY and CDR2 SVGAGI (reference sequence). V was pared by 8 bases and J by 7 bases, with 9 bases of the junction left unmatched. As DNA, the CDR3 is TGTGCCAGCCGTAGCGGGAGGGCCGAGGTCGGGGAGCTGTTTTTT. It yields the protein CASRSGRAEVGELFF.

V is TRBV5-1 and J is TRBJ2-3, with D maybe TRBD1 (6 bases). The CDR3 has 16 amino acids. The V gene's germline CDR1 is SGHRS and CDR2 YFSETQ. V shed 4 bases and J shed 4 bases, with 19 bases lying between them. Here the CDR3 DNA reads TGCGCCAGCAGCCTTAACGTAGGATCAGGGGCAGATACGCAGTATTTT. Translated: CASSLNVGSGADTQYF. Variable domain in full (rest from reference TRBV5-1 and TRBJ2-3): KAGVTQTPRYLIKTRGQQVTLSCSPISGHRSVSWYQQTPGQGLQFLFEYFSETQRNKGNFPGRFSGRQFSNSRSEMNVSTLELGDSALYLCASSLNVGSGADTQYFGPGTRLTVL.

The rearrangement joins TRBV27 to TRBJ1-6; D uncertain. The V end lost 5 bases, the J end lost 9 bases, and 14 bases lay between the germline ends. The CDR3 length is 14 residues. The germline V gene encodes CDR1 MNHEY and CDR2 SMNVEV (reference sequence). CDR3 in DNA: TGTGCCAGCAGTCCAGAGCCTCGAGGTTCACCCCTCCACTTT. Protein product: CASSPEPRGSPLHF.